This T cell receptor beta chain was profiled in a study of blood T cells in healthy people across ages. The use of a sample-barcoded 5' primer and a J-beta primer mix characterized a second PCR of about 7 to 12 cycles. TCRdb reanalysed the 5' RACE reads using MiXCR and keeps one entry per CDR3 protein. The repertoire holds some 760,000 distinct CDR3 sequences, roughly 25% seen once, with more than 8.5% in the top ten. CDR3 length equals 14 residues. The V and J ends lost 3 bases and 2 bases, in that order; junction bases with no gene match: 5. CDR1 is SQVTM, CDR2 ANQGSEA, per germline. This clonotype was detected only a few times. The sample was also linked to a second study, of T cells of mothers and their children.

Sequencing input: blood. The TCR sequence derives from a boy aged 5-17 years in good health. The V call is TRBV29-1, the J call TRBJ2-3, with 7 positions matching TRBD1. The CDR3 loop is CSVEPGTDTDTQYF. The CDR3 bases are TGCAGCGTTGAGCCCGGGACAGACACAGATACGCAGTATTTT.